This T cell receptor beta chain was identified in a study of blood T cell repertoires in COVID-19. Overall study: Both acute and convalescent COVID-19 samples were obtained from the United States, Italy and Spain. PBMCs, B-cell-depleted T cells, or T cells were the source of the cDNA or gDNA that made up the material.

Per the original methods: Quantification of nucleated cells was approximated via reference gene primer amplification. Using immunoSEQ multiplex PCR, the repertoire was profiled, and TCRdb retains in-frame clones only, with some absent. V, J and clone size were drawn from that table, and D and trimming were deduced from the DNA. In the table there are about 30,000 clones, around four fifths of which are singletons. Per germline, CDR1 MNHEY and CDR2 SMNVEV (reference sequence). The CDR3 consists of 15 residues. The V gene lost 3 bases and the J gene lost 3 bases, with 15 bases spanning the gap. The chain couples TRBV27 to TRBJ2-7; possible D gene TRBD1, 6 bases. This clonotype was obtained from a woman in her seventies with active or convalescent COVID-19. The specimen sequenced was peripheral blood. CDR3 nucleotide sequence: TGTGCCAGCAGTTTTCATGACAGGTCACGCTACGAGCAGTACTTC. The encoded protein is CASSFHDRSRYEQYF.